This entry lists 6 T cell receptor beta chains sequenced from one sample in a study of cytomegalovirus exposure and HLA in healthy donors. Both 60 Vbeta primers and 13 Jbeta primers went into the PCR. The table came from immunoSEQ multiplex PCR; TCRdb's copy has only in-frame clones and leaves some out. The table lists roughly 150,000 clones, around 84% of them singletons. Material: PBMCs. The receptors come from a woman between 18 and 30 years old in good health and CMV-seronegative.

This sequence joins TRBV5-1 and TRBJ2-3; tentatively, D is TRBD2 (6 bases). The CDR3 is made up of 13 amino acids. Germline CDR1 reads SGHRS; CDR2 reads YFSETQ. V was shortened by 0 bases and J by 4 bases, with 6 bases between the two germline ends. The CDR3 loop is CASSLGRADTQYF. The DNA for the CDR3 is TGCGCCAGCAGCTTGGGGAGGGCAGATACGCAGTATTTT.

The rearrangement joins TRBV5-4 to TRBJ2-1, with a tentative D call TRBD2 (5 bases). Deletions cut 1 base from V and 4 bases from J, with 15 bases between. The CDR3 is 16 amino acids. Germline V lookup: CDR1 SGHNT, CDR2 YYREEE (reference sequence). The DNA of the CDR3 is TGTGCCAGCAGCTTGAAGGGCTGGCGGGCGTACAATGAGCAGTTCTTC. Its protein product is CASSLKGWRAYNEQFF.

The chain has TRBV10-3 and TRBJ2-3; D perhaps matches TRBD1 (5 bases). This CDR3 has 12 amino acids. From germline, CDR1 is ENHRY and CDR2 SYGVKD. The ends were cut back, 8 bases at V and 0 bases at J, with 6 bases in the middle. In DNA, the CDR3 is TGTGCCATCTGGGGCAGCACAGATACGCAGTATTTT. Encoded protein: CAIWGSTDTQYF.

The V gene is TRBV2, the J gene TRBJ2-1; D perhaps matches TRBD2 (5 bases). This CDR3 has 12 residues. CDR1 SNHLY and CDR2 FYNNEI come from the germline V gene. The V and J ends lost 4 bases and 7 bases respectively, with 8 bases between them. The CDR3 DNA reads TGTGCCAGCAGTGGAGGGTTGAATGAGCAGTTCTTC. It encodes CASSGGLNEQFF.

V and J are TRBV2 and TRBJ1-4; 10 bases are a match to TRBD1. Trimming removed 7 bases from V and 7 bases from J; junction bases left unmatched: 6. This CDR3 region has 14 residues. Per the germline V gene, CDR1 is SNHLY and CDR2 is FYNNEI. DNA for the CDR3: TGTGCCAGCAATTGGGGGGACAGGGGTGAAAAACTGTTTTTT. Protein sequence: CASNWGDRGEKLFF.

This clone has more than one count but fewer than ten. V usage is TRBV30 and J usage is TRBJ2-7, with a possible D match to TRBD2 (6 bases). Germline loops: CDR1 GTSNPN, CDR2 SVGIG (reference sequence). The CDR3 consists of 13 residues. Trimming left V 3 bases short and J 7 bases short, with 16 bases between. The CDR3 protein is CAWSAFGGREQYF. The CDR3 coding sequence is TGTGCCTGGAGCGCCTTCGGAGGGCGTGAGCAGTACTTC. Filled out from reference TRBV30 and TRBJ2-7, the complete variable domain reads SQTIHQWPATLVQPVGSPLSLECTVEGTSNPNLYWYRQAAGRGLQLLFYSVGIGQISSEVPQNLSASRPQDRQFILSSKKLLLSDSGFYLCAWSAFGGREQYFGPGTRLTVT.